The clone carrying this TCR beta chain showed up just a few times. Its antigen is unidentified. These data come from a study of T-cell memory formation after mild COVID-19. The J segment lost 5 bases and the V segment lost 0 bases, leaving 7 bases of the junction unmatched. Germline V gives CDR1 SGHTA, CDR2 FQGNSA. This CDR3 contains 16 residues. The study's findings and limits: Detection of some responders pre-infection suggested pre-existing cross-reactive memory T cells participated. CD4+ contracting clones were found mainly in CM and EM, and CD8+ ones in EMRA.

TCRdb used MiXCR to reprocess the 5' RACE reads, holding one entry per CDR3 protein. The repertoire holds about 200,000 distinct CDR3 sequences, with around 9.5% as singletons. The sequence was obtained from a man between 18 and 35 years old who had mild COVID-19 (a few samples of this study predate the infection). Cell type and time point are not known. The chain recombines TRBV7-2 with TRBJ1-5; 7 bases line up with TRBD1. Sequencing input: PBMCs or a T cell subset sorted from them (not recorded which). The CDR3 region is CASSLARSRGDQPQHF. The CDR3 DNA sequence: TGTGCCAGCAGCTTAGCTAGGTCCAGGGGGGATCAGCCCCAGCATTTT.